This is a list of T cell receptor beta chains from one sample in a study of T cell responses to AZD1222 COVID-19 vaccine. Sequenced by immunoSEQ multiplex PCR; TCRdb stores in-frame clones only, minus some. This sample has 40,000 to 50,000 clones, with 65% to 85% found just once. The specimen comprised peripheral blood, sampled 28 days after the second AZD1222 dose. These receptors all stem from an adult who received the AZD1222 COVID-19 vaccine. The conserved cysteine and the conserved F or W are not part of the CDR3 here. Fields, in order: J gene, V gene, CDR3 protein.

J: TRBJ2-3; V: TRBV25-1; CDR3: ASSKRTSRGTDTQY
J: TRBJ1-4; V: TRBV25-1; CDR3: ASSQAGTGGEKLF
J: TRBJ1-1; V: TRBV6-5; CDR3: ASRDREDTEAF
J: TRBJ1-3; V: TRBV20-1; CDR3: SASRDSPISGNTIY
J: TRBJ2-7; V: TRBV19; CDR3: ASSPGQGYSYEQY
J: TRBJ2-6; V: TRBV27; CDR3: ASSLSGANVLT
J: TRBJ2-5; V: TRBV7-8; CDR3: ASSLGGLGPKTQY
J: TRBJ2-3; V: TRBV3-1/TRBV3-2; CDR3: ASTLLAGDTGTQY
J: TRBJ2-4; V: TRBV10-3; CDR3: AISETAPQGLAGGRAKNIQY
J: TRBJ2-1; V: TRBV9; CDR3: ASSPAGVEQF
J: TRBJ2-2; V: TRBV2; CDR3: ASKRGNTGELF
J: TRBJ1-4; V: TRBV28; CDR3: ASTRVPTNEKLF
J: TRBJ2-1; V: TRBV3-1/TRBV3-2; CDR3: ASSLPNINEQF
J: TRBJ1-2; V: TRBV6-5; CDR3: ASSYSSQRGYT
J: TRBJ2-6; V: TRBV5-5; CDR3: ASSQSGANVLT
J: TRBJ1-6; V: TRBV11-2; CDR3: ASSFMGLSPLH
J: TRBJ1-5; V: TRBV6-1; CDR3: ASSEGSNQPQH
J: TRBJ1-2; V: TRBV5-1; CDR3: ASSLEGAGYT
J: TRBJ1-3; V: TRBV7-3; CDR3: ASSIGQASGNTIY
J: TRBJ1-1; V: TRBV6-5; CDR3: ASSSTFSNTEAF
J: TRBJ2-2; V: TRBV10-2; CDR3: ASSETQGARYTGELF
J: TRBJ2-5; V: TRBV6-5; CDR3: ASTLGHAQY
J: TRBJ1-1; V: TRBV9; CDR3: ASSAGTGGSMNTEAF
J: TRBJ2-7; V: TRBV23-1; CDR3: ASSQSTGEDGYEQY
J: TRBJ1-2; V: TRBV3-1/TRBV3-2; CDR3: ASSQWDNYGYT
J: TRBJ1-2; V: TRBV19; CDR3: ASIQGRAMNYGYT
J: TRBJ1-5; V: TRBV19; CDR3: ASSPDRALNQPQH
J: TRBJ2-2; V: TRBV30; CDR3: AWSLGDYTGELF
J: TRBJ2-7; V: TRBV25-1; CDR3: ASSESGTGAPYEQY